The clone carrying this TCR beta chain showed up just a few times. The CDR3 loop spans 14 amino acids. V gave up 5 bases and J gave up 1 base; unmatched junction bases: 3. Per the germline V gene, CDR1 is ENHRY and CDR2 is SYGVKD. These data are taken from a study of early T cells in non-severe SARS-CoV-2 infection. TCRdb recomputed calls from the 5' RACE reads with MiXCR, one row per CDR3 protein. The sample shows about 130,000 distinct CDR3 sequences, 15% of them seen only once. This receptor was obtained from an adult who was a healthcare worker with PCR-confirmed SARS-CoV-2 infection or an uninfected control (not recorded which). The gene calls are TRBV10-3 and TRBJ1-1; TRBD1 matches 8 bases. The sample was whole blood. The CDR3 DNA sequence: TGTGCCATCAGTTCGACAGGGGAGAACACTGAAGCTTTCTTT. Amino acid sequence: CAISSTGENTEAFF.